This T cell receptor beta chain emerged from a study of blood T cell repertoires in COVID-19. Study details: The samples span acute and convalescent COVID-19 from the United States, Italy and Spain. T cells, B-cell-depleted T cells, or PBMCs supplied cDNA or gDNA.

The authors' processing: Amplification of reference gene primers provided the estimated nucleated cell counts. Generated by immunoSEQ multiplex PCR, the TCRdb table keeps only in-frame clones and is missing some. That table is the source of V, J and clone size, and D and trimming were worked out from the DNA. Of under 200,000 clones in the sample, about 93% were seen once. CDR3 length: 13 amino acids. Germline V gene lookup returns CDR1 SNHLY and CDR2 FYNNEI. With 8 bases removed from V and 2 bases from J, the gap between germline ends came to 11 bases. Sequencing was performed on peripheral blood. This TCR was sampled from a man aged 45-60 years with acute or convalescent COVID-19. The V and J genes are TRBV2 and TRBJ2-3, with D hard to call. As DNA, the CDR3 is TGTGCCAGCTTGCTAGGAAACACAGATACGCAGTATTTT. It codes for CASLLGNTDTQYF. Drawing the rest from reference TRBV2 and TRBJ2-3, the complete variable domain is EPEVTQTPSHQVTQMGQEVILRCVPISNHLYFYWYRQILGQKVEFLVSFYNNEISEKSEIFDDQFSVERPDGSNFTLKIRSTKLEDSAMYFCASLLGNTDTQYFGPGTRLTVL.